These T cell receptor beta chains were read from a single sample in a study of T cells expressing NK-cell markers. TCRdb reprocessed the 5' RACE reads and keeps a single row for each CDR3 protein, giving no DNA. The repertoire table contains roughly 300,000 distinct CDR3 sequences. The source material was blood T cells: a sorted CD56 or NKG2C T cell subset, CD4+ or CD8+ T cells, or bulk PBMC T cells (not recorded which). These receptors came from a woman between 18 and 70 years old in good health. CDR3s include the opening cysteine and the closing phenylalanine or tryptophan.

CASTPRVGTQYF	TRBV6-2/TRBV6-3	TRBJ2-3
CASSLATDTQYF	TRBV5-1	TRBJ2-3
CASSNRGQFGDTQYF	TRBV10-1	TRBJ2-3
CSARPLAGPPQETQYF	TRBV20-1	TRBJ2-5
CASRRGQVMNTEAFF	TRBV27	TRBJ1-1
CASSGSSSYEQYF	TRBV6-2/TRBV6-3	TRBJ2-7
CASSPPLAGNEQFF	TRBV3-1	TRBJ2-1
CASSEATGLGETQYF	TRBV2	TRBJ2-5
CSATGLATDTQYF	TRBV20-1	TRBJ2-3
CASSLDRIGSTENEQFF	TRBV5-1	TRBJ2-1
CASSFRAERKASGYTF	TRBV5-4	TRBJ1-2
CASSLARRGDQPQHF	TRBV12-3/TRBV12-4	TRBJ1-5
CASSLPTGPGELFF	TRBV4-2	TRBJ2-2
CASSDRTGAYNEQFF	TRBV25-1	TRBJ2-1
CASSQRARAASGHNEQFF	TRBV14	TRBJ2-1
CASSRGLAGQREQFF	TRBV7-2	TRBJ2-1
CSARVSTHTGELFF	TRBV20-1	TRBJ2-2
CSARSGFKDTQYF	TRBV20-1	TRBJ2-3
CSVESGTGDYNEQFF	TRBV29-1	TRBJ2-1
CASNRGLIRDNEQFF	TRBV9	TRBJ2-1
CASSYSSWWTDTQYF	TRBV6-5	TRBJ2-3
CASSLAGLAGARGETQYF	TRBV5-1	TRBJ2-5
CASSLNRGEDKKYGYTF	TRBV7-9	TRBJ1-2
CASSSIGTGGAGELFF	TRBV28	TRBJ2-2
CSARALAGNYNEQFF	TRBV20-1	TRBJ2-1
CSATEDRVPDTQYF	TRBV20-1	TRBJ2-3
CASSFRTGVQPQHF	TRBV28	TRBJ1-5
CASSPDPRQAGTNEKLFF	TRBV11-2	TRBJ1-4
CAIPGQGHPGANVLTF	TRBV11-2	TRBJ2-6
CASSPRRQVNTEAFF	TRBV12-3/TRBV12-4	TRBJ1-1
CASSFRVDQPQHF	TRBV12-3/TRBV12-4	TRBJ1-5
CSADFRYNEQFF	TRBV20-1	TRBJ2-1
CASSVDRGNEQYF	TRBV7-9	TRBJ2-7
CASSPSIEQYF	TRBV28	TRBJ2-7
CASSYNRPYGYTF	TRBV6-5	TRBJ1-2
CASSQDLTGANVLTF	TRBV4-2	TRBJ2-6
CASSLVRGTLSNQPQHF	TRBV12-3/TRBV12-4	TRBJ1-5
CASSSPRGVSYNSPLHF	TRBV6-5	TRBJ1-6
CASSYSNNEQFF	TRBV6-2/TRBV6-3	TRBJ2-1
CASSQEITGELFF	TRBV4-3	TRBJ2-2
CASSGGWNTEAFF	TRBV5-1	TRBJ1-1
CASSYRGGNTYEQYF	TRBV6-2/TRBV6-3	TRBJ2-7
CASSQLGGVGQPQHF	TRBV4-3	TRBJ1-5
CASIGTGVDNQPQHF	TRBV28	TRBJ1-5
CASSYYPRDSLNTEAFF	TRBV6-5	TRBJ1-1
CASSPGLAEYEQYF	TRBV18	TRBJ2-7
CASSYDTSSYNEQFF	TRBV7-9	TRBJ2-1
CASSWSRNQPQHF	TRBV27	TRBJ1-5
CSAAFRTSGRLYEQYF	TRBV20-1	TRBJ2-7
CASSRQYGQNTEAFF	TRBV7-2	TRBJ1-1
CSVVEKSYGYTF	TRBV29-1	TRBJ1-2
CASSHLAGGPGGDTQYF	TRBV4-3	TRBJ2-3